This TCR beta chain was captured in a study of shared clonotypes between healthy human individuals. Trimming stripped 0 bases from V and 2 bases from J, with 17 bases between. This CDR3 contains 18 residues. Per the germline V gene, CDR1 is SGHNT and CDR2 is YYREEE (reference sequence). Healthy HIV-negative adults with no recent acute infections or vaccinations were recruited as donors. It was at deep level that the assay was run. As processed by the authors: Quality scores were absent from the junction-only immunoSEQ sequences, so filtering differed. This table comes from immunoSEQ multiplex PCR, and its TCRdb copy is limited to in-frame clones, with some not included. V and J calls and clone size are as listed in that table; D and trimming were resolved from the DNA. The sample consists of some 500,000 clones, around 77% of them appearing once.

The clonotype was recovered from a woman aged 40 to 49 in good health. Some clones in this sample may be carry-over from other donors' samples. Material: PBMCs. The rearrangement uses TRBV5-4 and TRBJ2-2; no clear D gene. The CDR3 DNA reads TGTGCCAGCAGCTTGGGCACAATCGGAACTTTTAACACCGGGGAGCTGTTTTTT. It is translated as CASSLGTIGTFNTGELFF.